This T cell receptor beta chain was identified in a study of blood T cell repertoires in COVID-19. The data were produced by immunoSEQ multiplex PCR, yet TCRdb's version contains in-frame clones alone and is incomplete. The table records roughly 160,000 clones, approximately 80% of them present only once. Germline CDR1 reads SGHRS; CDR2 reads YFSETQ. J was trimmed by 2 bases and V by 7 bases; bases with no gene match: 4. This CDR3 has 14 amino acids. Participant-reported clinical history was the basis for cohort assignment. The source is a man aged 50-60 years who had recovered from COVID-19. Sequencing used PBMCs or T cells enriched from blood (not recorded which). The chain carries TRBV5-1 and TRBJ2-1; 9 positions match TRBD2. CDR3 sequence reads: CASATSGPYNEQFF. The DNA for the CDR3 is TGCGCCAGCGCAACTAGCGGGCCCTACAATGAGCAGTTCTTC.